Following are 9 T cell receptor beta chains from one sample sequenced in a study of response to subunit inactivated influenza vaccine. TCRdb reprocessed the RT-PCR reads with MiXCR, giving one entry per CDR3 protein. The data show 700,000 to 800,000 distinct CDR3 sequences, approximately 18% seen once. The sequencing used PBMCs from blood, collected about 5 days after vaccination. The receptor source for this set is a man between 50 and 59 years old who received an inactivated influenza vaccine.

The J gene is TRBJ2-2, the V gene TRBV10-3; 7 nucleotides align to TRBD1. Trimming took 10 bases from V and 3 from J; bases not matched to a gene: 8. The CDR3 spans 14 residues. Per the germline V gene, CDR1 is ENHRY and CDR2 is SYGVKD. The DNA of the CDR3 is TGTGCCACGGTCGAGGGGGCGGACACCGGGGAGCTGTTTTTT. Translation gives CATVEGADTGELFF.

The rearrangement uses TRBV5-1 and TRBJ2-2; D unclear. Germline V lookup: CDR1 SGHRS, CDR2 YFSETQ. The germline V and J ends were trimmed by 6 bases and 4 bases, with 7 bases remaining between them. This CDR3 comprises 12 residues. CDR3 nucleotides: TGCGCCAGCAAGGAGTTCACCGGGGAGCTGTTTTTT. It encodes CASKEFTGELFF.

This clonotype was seen a handful of times. As DNA, the CDR3 is TGTGCCAGCACCAACAACCCCTCTAGCGGGAGAACTTACGCTGAGCAGTTCTTC. It encodes CASTNNPSSGRTYAEQFF. This chain joins TRBV11-1 and TRBJ2-1; TRBD2 matches 10 bases. In germline, CDR1 is SGHAT, CDR2 FQDESV (reference sequence). This CDR3 spans 18 amino acids. V lost 7 bases and J lost 9; bases outside the gene matches: 21.

In its sample, this clonotype was seen a few times. The V gene is TRBV25-1, the J gene TRBJ2-1, with 10 positions matching TRBD2. This CDR3 contains 14 residues. V shed 2 bases and J 9 bases; nucleotides not matched to a gene: 4. Germline assignment: CDR1 MGHDK and CDR2 SYGVNS. CDR3 bases: TGTGCCAGCAGTGAAAAAAGCGGGAGGGTTGAGCAGTTCTTC. Its translation: CASSEKSGRVEQFF. Based on the CDR3 plus reference TRBV25-1 and TRBJ2-1, the full variable domain is EADIYQTPRYLVIGTGKKITLECSQTMGHDKMYWYQQDPGMELHLIHYSYGVNSTEKGDLSSESTVSRIRTEHFPLTLESARPSHTSQYLCASSEKSGRVEQFFGPGTRLTVL.

On this clonotype: A read error may explain this, as a much larger clone is one base away. The chain joins TRBV20-1 to TRBJ2-1; 7 bases are shared with TRBD1. CDR3 length: 14 amino acids. The germline V gene has CDR1 DFQATT and CDR2 SNEGSKA (reference sequence). Written as DNA, the CDR3 is TGCGGTGCTAGAGACGGGACAGATTACAATGAGCAGTTCTTC. Its translation is CGARDGTDYNEQFF.

This clonotype occurred many times. V and J are TRBV5-1 and TRBJ1-1; 9 bases fit TRBD1. This CDR3 is built from 15 residues. CDR1 and CDR2 (germline): SGHRS, YFSETQ. Losses at the gene ends were 2 bases for V and 5 bases for J; bases not matched to a gene: 7. The chain's CDR3 is CASSLQGARKTEAFF. In nucleotides, the CDR3 is TGCGCCAGCAGCTTACAGGGGGCTCGAAAGACTGAAGCTTTCTTT.

This clonotype was found a few times. In DNA form, the CDR3 reads TGTGCCAGCACCCCCGACGGGGGGACCTACGAGCAGTACTTC. This translates into CASTPDGGTYEQYF. V is TRBV7-9 and J is TRBJ2-7; TRBD2 agrees at 7 bases. Per germline, CDR1 SEHNR and CDR2 FQNEAQ (reference sequence). The CDR3 has 14 residues. Unmatched junction bases numbered 8, after V lost 7 bases and J lost 2 bases. Full variable domain (outside the CDR3, taken from reference TRBV7-9 and TRBJ2-7): DTGVSQNPRHKITKRGQNVTFRCDPISEHNRLYWYRQTLGQGPEFLTYFQNEAQLEKSRLLSDRFSAERPKGSFSTLEIQRTEQGDSAMYLCASTPDGGTYEQYFGPGTRLTVT.

The rearrangement links TRBV7-2 to TRBJ1-2, with TRBD1 identical over 8 bases. V lost 3 bases and J lost 7; bases outside the gene matches: 7. The CDR3 length is 14 residues. CDR1 is SGHTA and CDR2 is FQGNSA in the germline V gene. CDR3 in amino acids: CASSFGQGFGGYTF. The CDR3 DNA sequence: TGTGCCAGCAGCTTTGGACAGGGTTTTGGTGGCTACACCTTC.

About this clonotype itself: A much larger clone lies one base from this, so it may be a read error. This chain joins TRBV20-1 and TRBJ2-5; weak D call: TRBD2 (5 bases). Trimming shortened V by 3 bases and J by 0 bases, and 5 bases separated the two germline ends. The length of the CDR3 is 12 residues. Germline V gene data show CDR1 as DFQATT and CDR2 as SNEGSKA (reference sequence). CDR3 DNA: TGCAGTGCTAGGACTAACCAAGAGACCCAGTACTTC. Protein sequence: CSARTNQETQYF.